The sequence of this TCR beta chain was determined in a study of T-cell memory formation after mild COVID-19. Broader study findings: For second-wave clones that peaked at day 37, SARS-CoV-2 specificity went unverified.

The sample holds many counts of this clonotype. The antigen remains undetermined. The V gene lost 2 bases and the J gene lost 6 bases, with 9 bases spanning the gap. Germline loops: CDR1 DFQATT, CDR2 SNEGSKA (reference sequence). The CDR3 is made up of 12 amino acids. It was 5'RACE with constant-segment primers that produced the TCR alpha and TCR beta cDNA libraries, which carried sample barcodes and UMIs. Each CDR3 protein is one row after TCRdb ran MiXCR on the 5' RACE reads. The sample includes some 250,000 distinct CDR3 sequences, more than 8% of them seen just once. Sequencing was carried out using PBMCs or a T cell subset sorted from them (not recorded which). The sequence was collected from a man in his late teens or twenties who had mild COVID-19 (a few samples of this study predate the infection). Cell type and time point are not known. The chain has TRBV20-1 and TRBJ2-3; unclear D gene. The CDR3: CSARLASDTQYF. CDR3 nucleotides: TGCAGTGCTAGACTGGCCTCGGATACGCAGTATTTT.